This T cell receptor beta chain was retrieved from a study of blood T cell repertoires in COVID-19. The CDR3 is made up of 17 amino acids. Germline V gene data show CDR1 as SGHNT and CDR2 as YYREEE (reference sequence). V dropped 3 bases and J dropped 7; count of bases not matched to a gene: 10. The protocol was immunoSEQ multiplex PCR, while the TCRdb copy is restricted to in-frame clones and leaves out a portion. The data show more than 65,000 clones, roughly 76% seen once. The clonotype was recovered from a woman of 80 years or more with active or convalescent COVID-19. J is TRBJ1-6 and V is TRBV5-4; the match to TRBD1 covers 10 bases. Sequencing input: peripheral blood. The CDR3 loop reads CASSSPGQGSLNSPLHF. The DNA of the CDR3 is TGTGCCAGCAGCTCACCGGGACAGGGGTCATTAAATTCACCCCTCCACTTT.